The 28 T cell receptor beta chains presented below share a single source sample, sequenced in a study of beta chain features in type 1 diabetes. TCRB transcripts that were expressed got sequenced, as all of the isolated RNA had been reverse transcribed. Using immunoSEQ multiplex PCR, the repertoire was profiled, and TCRdb retains in-frame clones only, with some absent. The table lists hundreds of thousands of clones, 15% to 18% of them singletons, with about 0.097% in the top ten. The sample was naive CD4+ T cells from blood. Receptors were obtained from a man aged 18 to 29 in good health.

This clone showed up just a few times. V gene TRBV19 combines with J gene TRBJ2-1, with a weak D call TRBD2 (6 bases). This CDR3 has 14 amino acids. CDR1 is LNHDA, CDR2 SQIVND, per germline (reference sequence). Trimming stripped 4 bases from V and 5 bases from J, with 12 bases between. The CDR3 is CASSRLGTNNEQFF. CDR3 bases: TGTGCCAGTAGTAGACTAGGAACAAACAATGAGCAGTTCTTC.

This clone was seen a handful of times. The chain has TRBV10-3 and TRBJ2-5, with unresolved D. Germline CDR1 and CDR2: ENHRY and SYGVKD. The CDR3 length is 14 residues. The ends were cut back, 2 bases at V and 2 bases at J, with 9 bases in the middle. CDR3 region: CAISETFGQETQYF. The CDR3 coding sequence is TGTGCCATCAGTGAGACATTTGGTCAAGAGACCCAGTACTTC.

DNA of the CDR3: TGTGCCAGCAGCTTCGGCCCGATGGAGACCCAGTACTTC. Protein product: CASSFGPMETQYF. This sequence joins TRBV7-6 and TRBJ2-5; D remains ambiguous. The CDR3 is 13 residues long. Trimming removed 3 bases from V and 5 bases from J, with 10 bases in between. CDR1 is SGHVS and CDR2 is FNYEAQ in the germline V gene.

The V gene is TRBV27, the J gene TRBJ1-2, with 8 bases matching TRBD1. This CDR3 is built from 14 residues. Germline CDR1 is MNHEY and CDR2 is SMNVEV (reference sequence). V dropped 5 bases and J dropped 2; count of bases not matched to a gene: 4. The CDR3 DNA follows: TGTGCCAGCAGTAGGACAGGGACAAACTATGGCTACACCTTC. Amino acids: CASSRTGTNYGYTF.

The rearrangement joins TRBV10-3 to TRBJ1-4; D is possibly TRBD1 (6 bases). Germline CDR1 ENHRY, CDR2 SYGVKD. Trimming stripped 6 bases from V and 3 bases from J, with 8 bases between. CDR3 length: 13 amino acids. CDR3 nucleotides: TGTGCCATCAGGGGACAACCTAATGAAAAACTGTTTTTT. It specifies CAIRGQPNEKLFF.

This clone occurred a few times. The CDR3 spells CASSRNVGATNEKLFF. CDR3 DNA sequence: TGTGCCAGCAGTCGTAATGTTGGTGCAACTAATGAAAAACTGTTTTTT. The chain carries TRBV11-2 and TRBJ1-4; D unclear. CDR3 length equals 16 residues. Germline V lookup: CDR1 SGHAT, CDR2 FQNNGV. The V gene lost 6 bases and the J gene lost 0 bases, with 14 bases spanning the gap.

The chain's CDR3 is CASSPTGTPIPETQYF. Here the CDR3 DNA reads TGTGCCAGCAGCCCCACCGGGACACCTATTCCCGAGACCCAGTACTTC. V is TRBV11-2 and J is TRBJ2-5, with D perhaps TRBD1 (6 bases). CDR1 SGHAT and CDR2 FQNNGV come from the germline V gene. This CDR3 spans 16 amino acids. Trimming left V 5 bases short and J 5 bases short, with 21 bases between.

This clone was seen more than once but under ten times. The chain links TRBV19 to TRBJ2-1; D is possibly TRBD1 (5 bases). Germline loops: CDR1 LNHDA, CDR2 SQIVND (reference sequence). This CDR3 spans 15 amino acids. Deletions cut 4 bases from V and 2 bases from J, with 12 bases between. In DNA, the CDR3 is TGTGCCAGTAGTACACAGGTCCTAACCTACAATGAGCAGTTCTTC. Protein sequence: CASSTQVLTYNEQFF.

This clone was seen ten or more times. Other DNA sequences in the sample encode the same CDR3. The CDR3 DNA sequence: TGTGCCATCAGTGAGGTCTACGAGCAGTACTTC. The encoded protein is CAISEVYEQYF. This sequence joins TRBV10-3 and TRBJ2-7; no reliable D call. The ends were cut back, 2 bases at V and 3 bases at J, with 2 bases in the middle. Germline V CDR1 and CDR2: ENHRY, SYGVKD. The CDR3 runs to 11 residues.

This clone has only a few counts. Other nucleotide sequences in the sample specify the same CDR3. The rearrangement joins TRBV20-1 to TRBJ1-4; D gene ambiguous. The germline CDR1 and CDR2 sequences are DFQATT and SNEGSKA (reference sequence). V lost 3 bases and J 8 bases, leaving 4 bases between the germline ends. The CDR3 runs 10 residues. CDR3 in amino acids: CSARSEKLFF. In DNA form, the CDR3 reads TGCAGTGCTAGGAGCGAAAAACTGTTTTTT.

The rearrangement uses TRBV18 and TRBJ2-7; D gene uncertain. Germline CDR1 and CDR2: KGHSH and LQKENI. With 2 bases removed from V and 2 bases from J, the gap between germline ends came to 4 bases. The CDR3 extends over 12 amino acids. CDR3 bases: TGTGCCAGCTCACCAAGCCCCTACGAGCAGTACTTC. Protein sequence: CASSPSPYEQYF.

This clone was seen only a few times. In DNA, the CDR3 is TGTGCCAGTAGTATGGCTACAGGGTGGAACACCGGGGAGCTGTTTTTT. Its translation: CASSMATGWNTGELFF. V gene TRBV19 combines with J gene TRBJ2-2; D may be TRBD1 (6 bases). The germline CDR1 and CDR2 sequences are LNHDA and SQIVND (reference sequence). The ends were cut back, 3 bases at V and 1 base at J, with 12 bases in the middle. The CDR3 runs 16 residues. Full variable domain (rest looked up from reference TRBV19 and TRBJ2-2): DGGITQSPKYLFRKEGQNVTLSCEQNLNHDAMYWYRQDPGQGLRLIYYSQIVNDFQKGDIAEGYSVSREKKESFPLTVTSAQKNPTAFYLCASSMATGWNTGELFFGEGSRLTVL.

A few counts support this clone. The chain combines TRBV18 with TRBJ1-4, with D maybe TRBD1 (6 bases). CDR1 and CDR2 (germline): KGHSH, LQKENI. The V and J ends lost 6 bases and 7 bases respectively, with 24 bases between them. The CDR3 is 17 residues long. The CDR3 loop reads CASSADRKGRSFEKLFF. As DNA, the CDR3 is TGTGCCAGCTCCGCTGACAGGAAGGGCCGGAGTTTTGAAAAACTGTTTTTT.

The chain links TRBV28 to TRBJ2-7; perhaps TRBD2 as D (6 bases). The ends were cut back, 6 bases at V and 5 bases at J, with 20 bases in the middle. The CDR3 is made up of 15 amino acids. Germline CDR1 MDHEN, CDR2 SYDVKM. CDR3 loop: CASSRSRRGVNEQYF. CDR3 DNA sequence: TGTGCCAGCAGCCGCTCTAGGAGGGGAGTCAACGAGCAGTACTTC.

This clone was recorded a few times. The chain employs TRBV9 and TRBJ2-2, with D uncertain. The germline gives CDR1 SGDLS, CDR2 YYNGEE. The CDR3 is made up of 14 amino acids. Trimming removed 3 bases at V and 0 bases at J, with 6 bases between. CDR3 sequence: CASSGTANTGELFF. The CDR3 region has the DNA TGTGCCAGCAGCGGTACAGCGAACACCGGGGAGCTGTTTTTT.

This clone was found a few times. The chain uses TRBV30 and TRBJ2-7; the D gene is possibly TRBD1 (6 bases). The CDR3 runs 14 residues. The V end lost 3 bases, the J end lost 3 bases, and 15 bases lay between the germline ends. Germline loops: CDR1 GTSNPN, CDR2 SVGIG (reference sequence). For the CDR3, the DNA is TGTGCCTGGAGCGCTTGGGGGCGAAGCTACGAGCAGTACTTC. The encoded protein is CAWSAWGRSYEQYF.

The chain couples TRBV9 to TRBJ2-7; weak D call: TRBD1 (5 bases). V was pared by 0 bases and J by 2 bases, with 9 bases between. The CDR3 contains 14 residues. The V gene's germline CDR1 is SGDLS and CDR2 YYNGEE. CDR3 nucleotides: TGTGCCAGCAGCGTAGATGCAGGGCCCTACGAGCAGTACTTC. It codes for CASSVDAGPYEQYF.

In its sample, this clone was seen a few times. The chain has TRBV20-1 and TRBJ2-7, with D unresolved. This CDR3 is 9 amino acids long. Germline V gives CDR1 DFQATT, CDR2 SNEGSKA (reference sequence). V was cut by 7 bases and J by 5 bases, with 6 bases left in between. CDR3 amino acids: CSVSHEQYF. The CDR3 DNA reads TGCAGTGTAAGCCACGAGCAGTACTTC.

This clone has only a few counts. The V and J genes are TRBV7-9 and TRBJ2-1; D may match TRBD1 or TRBD2 (6 bases each). The CDR3 sequence is 12 residues long. V shed 5 bases and J shed 9 bases, with 11 bases lying between them. Germline lookup yields CDR1 SEHNR and CDR2 FQNEAQ (reference sequence). The CDR3 here is CASSPRGVEQFF. The CDR3 region has the DNA TGTGCCAGCAGCCCTAGGGGGGTTGAGCAGTTCTTC.

In its sample, this clone was seen a few times. The V call is TRBV6-6, the J call TRBJ2-4; 8 nucleotides align to TRBD1. J gave up 4 bases and V 2 bases, and 4 bases lay outside the gene matches. Germline values: CDR1 MNHNY, CDR2 SVGAGI (reference sequence). CDR3 size: 15 residues. The CDR3: CASSYTGQAKNIQYF. The CDR3 nucleotides read TGTGCCAGCAGTTACACGGGACAGGCAAAAAACATTCAGTACTTC.

This clone was recorded a few times. V is TRBV18 and J is TRBJ2-1; the match to TRBD2 covers 7 bases. Looked up from germline, CDR1 is KGHSH and CDR2 is LQKENI. This CDR3 comprises 16 residues. J lost 4 bases, V lost 3 bases, and 9 bases had no gene match. The CDR3 DNA follows: TGTGCCAGCTCACCTCCTTCTAGCGGTCCGTACAATGAGCAGTTCTTC. Amino acid sequence: CASSPPSSGPYNEQFF.

This sequence joins TRBV18 and TRBJ1-1; D gene unclear. V lost 3 bases to trimming and J lost 4 bases, with 9 bases between them. The CDR3 consists of 13 residues. Germline CDR1 is KGHSH and CDR2 is LQKENI. CDR3 residues: CASSPAKSTEAFF. For the CDR3, the DNA is TGTGCCAGCTCACCGGCCAAGAGCACTGAAGCTTTCTTT.

In this sample, this clone turned up a few times. The chain carries TRBV11-2 and TRBJ2-3, with D hard to call. Germline V gives CDR1 SGHAT, CDR2 FQNNGV. This CDR3 spans 13 amino acids. V was pared by 6 bases and J by 1 base, with 8 bases between. The chain's CDR3 is CASRKRGTDTQYF. The CDR3 region has the DNA TGTGCCAGCAGGAAGCGCGGCACAGATACGCAGTATTTT.

This clone was counted a few times. The rearrangement uses TRBV29-1 and TRBJ1-4; D may be TRBD1 (5 bases). There are 12 residues in the CDR3. CDR1 and CDR2 (germline): SQVTM, ANQGSEA. V was trimmed by 3 bases and J by 10 bases, leaving 12 bases between them. CDR3 sequence: CSVEGGIGKLFF. CDR3 coding DNA: TGCAGCGTTGAGGGGGGTATTGGAAAACTGTTTTTT.

This clone turned up a few times. The chain joins TRBV30 to TRBJ2-5; possibly TRBD1 or TRBD2 for D (5 bases each). Between the trimmed V and J ends, which lost 5 bases and 5 bases, there was a span of 12 bases. The CDR3 totals 12 residues. CDR1 GTSNPN and CDR2 SVGIG come from the germline V gene (reference sequence). The CDR3 spells CAWDTRGETQYF. The DNA of the CDR3 is TGTGCCTGGGACACTCGGGGCGAGACCCAGTACTTC.

The genes are TRBV7-2 and TRBJ2-1; 9 nucleotides line up with TRBD2. The germline CDR1 and CDR2 sequences are SGHTA and FQGNSA. V gave up 6 bases and J gave up 8 bases; unmatched junction bases: 17. CDR3 length equals 17 residues. The CDR3, as DNA: TGTGCCAGCAGTTTTTCCCCCCAGCGGGGGGTGGGGGATGAGCAGTTCTTC. It encodes CASSFSPQRGVGDEQFF.

This clone was picked up a small number of times. The chain carries TRBV11-2 and TRBJ2-5, with D hard to call. The germline V gene encodes CDR1 SGHAT and CDR2 FQNNGV. The CDR3 is 14 amino acids. The germline V and J ends were trimmed by 5 bases and 1 base, with 11 bases remaining between them. The CDR3 nucleotides read TGTGCCAGCAGCCGGTTGGGTATCCAAGAGACCCAGTACTTC. Its translation is CASSRLGIQETQYF.

The rearrangement uses TRBV4-2 and TRBJ1-2, with 7 bases matching TRBD1. Trimming took 2 bases from V and 7 from J; bases not matched to a gene: 13. The CDR3 loop spans 16 amino acids. Germline V CDR1 and CDR2: LGHNA, YNFKEQ. CDR3 bases: TGTGCCAGCAGCCAAACCGCAACTACAGGGGTCGGTGGCTACACCTTC. Residues: CASSQTATTGVGGYTF.